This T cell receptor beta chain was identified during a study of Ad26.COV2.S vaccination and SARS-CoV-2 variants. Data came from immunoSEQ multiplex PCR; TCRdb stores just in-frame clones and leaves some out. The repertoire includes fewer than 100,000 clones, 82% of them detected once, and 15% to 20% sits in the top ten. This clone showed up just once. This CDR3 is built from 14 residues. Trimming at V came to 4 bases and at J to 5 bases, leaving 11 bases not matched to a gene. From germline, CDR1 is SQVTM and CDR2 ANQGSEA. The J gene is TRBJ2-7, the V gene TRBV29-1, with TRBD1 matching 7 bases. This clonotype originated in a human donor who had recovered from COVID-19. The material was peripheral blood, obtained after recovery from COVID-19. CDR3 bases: TGCAGCGTTGGATCCGGGACAGCATCAAACGAGCAGTACTTC. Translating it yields CSVGSGTASNEQYF.